The clone carrying this T cell receptor (beta chain) was counted a few times. The antigen remains undetermined. This sample is part of a study of PD-1 blockade in classical Hodgkin lymphoma. Study-wide results and limits: A significant rise in TCR diversity was seen by C4D1 for CD4+ cells but not for CD8+ cells. Baseline TCR diversity was reportedly lower in newly diagnosed patients than in healthy donors. It was reported as lower still in relapsed/refractory patients. Causes of the repertoire differences remain undefined, possibly disease activity or prior therapy.

Profiled with immunoSEQ multiplex PCR; TCRdb holds only in-frame clones, not every one. The top ten hold approximately 16% of the sample, which has tens of thousands of clones, 80% to 90% seen once. Each patient relapsed following autologous stem cell transplantation, and prior brentuximab vedotin exposure differed. Complete response, partial response or progressive disease constituted the best response categories observed. Germline lookup yields CDR1 SEHNR and CDR2 FQNEAQ (reference sequence). This CDR3 region has 15 residues. The V and J ends lost 3 bases and 7 bases respectively, with 16 bases between them.

The receptor was derived from a human donor with classical Hodgkin lymphoma. The rearrangement uses TRBV7-9 and TRBJ2-1, with D uncertain. Sequencing used peripheral blood mononuclear cells (PBMCs), obtained at baseline. The CDR3 DNA reads TGTGCCAGCAGCTTCGAGTACTACGCGGAGAATGAGCAGTTCTTC. Its translation: CASSFEYYAENEQFF.